The 10 T cell receptor beta chains presented below share a single source sample, sequenced in a study of response to subunit inactivated influenza vaccine. TCRdb redid the calling of the RT-PCR reads with MiXCR, one entry per CDR3 protein. Of around 750,000 distinct CDR3 sequences listed, approximately 22% are singletons. This material consisted of PBMCs from blood, taken around 5 days after vaccination. These receptor sequences come from a man aged 50-59 years who received an inactivated influenza vaccine.

V is TRBV9 and J is TRBJ2-1, with D maybe TRBD2 (6 bases). Per germline, CDR1 SGDLS and CDR2 YYNGEE. V was cut by 3 bases and J by 9 bases, with 25 bases left in between. The CDR3 has 17 residues. In nucleotides, the CDR3 is TGTGCCAGCAGCGCGGATCCTTGGGGGGAGAGTAAGGGTGAGCAGTTCTTC. It translates to CASSADPWGESKGEQFF.

The chain couples TRBV7-9 to TRBJ2-2; D is unresolved. The V and J ends lost 7 bases and 4 bases respectively, with 10 bases between them. The CDR3 is 13 residues long. Per the germline V gene, CDR1 is SEHNR and CDR2 is FQNEAQ (reference sequence). The CDR3, as DNA: TGTGCCAGCACCCAAACGGGCACCGGGGAGCTGTTTTTT. Translation: CASTQTGTGELFF. The full variable domain, in which reference TRBV7-9 and TRBJ2-2 provide the parts outside the CDR3, is DTGVSQNPRHKITKRGQNVTFRCDPISEHNRLYWYRQTLGQGPEFLTYFQNEAQLEKSRLLSDRFSAERPKGSFSTLEIQRTEQGDSAMYLCASTQTGTGELFFGEGSRLTVL.

The sample holds many counts of this clonotype. The chain recombines TRBV12-3 or TRBV12-4 with TRBJ2-7; TRBD1 or TRBD2 may be the D gene (5 bases each). The CDR3 totals 12 residues. Between the trimmed V and J ends, which lost 6 bases and 3 bases, there was a span of 9 bases. For the CDR3, the DNA is TGTGCCAGCAGCGGGACGGTCTACGAGCAGTACTTC. It yields the protein CASSGTVYEQYF.

The rearrangement links TRBV20-1 to TRBJ2-6; the match to TRBD2 covers 9 bases. There are 18 residues in the CDR3. V trimming: 6 bases; J trimming: 4 bases; junction bases outside the gene matches: 16. Germline V gene lookup returns CDR1 DFQATT and CDR2 SNEGSKA (reference sequence). This CDR3 reads CSASDRASGTTGANVLTF. CDR3 DNA sequence: TGCAGTGCATCCGATCGTGCTAGCGGGACCACAGGGGCCAACGTCCTGACTTTC.

The chain employs TRBV4-1 and TRBJ2-7, with 12 bases that match TRBD2. V lost 0 bases, J lost 4 bases, and 1 base stayed unmatched. Germline loops: CDR1 MGHRA, CDR2 YSYEKL. The CDR3 spans 15 residues. The CDR3 nucleotides read TGCGCCAGCAGCCAAGAAACTAGCGGGGGGTACGAGCAGTACTTC. Its translation: CASSQETSGGYEQYF.

This chain uses TRBV20-1 with TRBJ2-7, with D hard to call. V lost 6 bases, J lost 5 bases, and 17 bases lay in between. From germline, CDR1 is DFQATT and CDR2 SNEGSKA (reference sequence). There are 13 residues in the CDR3. The CDR3 protein is CSALAVSWDEQYF. The CDR3 DNA reads as TGCAGTGCCCTGGCGGTTTCCTGGGACGAGCAGTACTTC.

The chain is built from TRBV5-4 and TRBJ2-1, with 11 bases matching TRBD2. V was clipped by 3 bases and J by 5 bases; unmatched bases: 4. Germline loops: CDR1 SGHNT, CDR2 YYREEE (reference sequence). The CDR3 sequence is 15 residues long. The CDR3 nucleotides are TGTGCCAGCAGCTCTAGCGGGAGGATCAACAATGAGCAGTTCTTC. Its translation: CASSSSGRINNEQFF.

This clonotype was counted ten times or more. This chain connects TRBV7-2 to TRBJ2-3, with 7 positions matching TRBD1. The CDR3 runs to 14 residues. Germline CDR1 is SGHTA and CDR2 is FQGNSA. Trimming removed 5 bases from V and 2 bases from J; junction bases left unmatched: 4. The CDR3 loop is CASSLDRYTDTQYF. Here the CDR3 DNA reads TGTGCCAGCAGCCTGGACAGGTACACAGATACGCAGTATTTT.

The chain uses TRBV5-5 and TRBJ1-3; D is uncertain. V gave up 4 bases and J gave up 2 bases, with 10 bases separating them. The CDR3 is made up of 14 amino acids. Germline V gene lookup returns CDR1 SGHKS and CDR2 YYEKEE (reference sequence). The CDR3 DNA reads TGTGCCAGCAGCGCCCAGACACCTGGAAACACCATATATTTT. It translates to CASSAQTPGNTIYF.

V gene TRBV4-3 combines with J gene TRBJ2-1, with TRBD2 matching over 10 bases. V was clipped by 1 base and J by 10 bases; unmatched bases: 7. Germline values: CDR1 LGHNA, CDR2 YSLEER. The CDR3 runs to 15 residues. The DNA of the CDR3 is TGCGCCAGCAGCCAAGTAATAGCGGGAGGTAACGAGCAGTTCTTC. Translated, it gives CASSQVIAGGNEQFF.